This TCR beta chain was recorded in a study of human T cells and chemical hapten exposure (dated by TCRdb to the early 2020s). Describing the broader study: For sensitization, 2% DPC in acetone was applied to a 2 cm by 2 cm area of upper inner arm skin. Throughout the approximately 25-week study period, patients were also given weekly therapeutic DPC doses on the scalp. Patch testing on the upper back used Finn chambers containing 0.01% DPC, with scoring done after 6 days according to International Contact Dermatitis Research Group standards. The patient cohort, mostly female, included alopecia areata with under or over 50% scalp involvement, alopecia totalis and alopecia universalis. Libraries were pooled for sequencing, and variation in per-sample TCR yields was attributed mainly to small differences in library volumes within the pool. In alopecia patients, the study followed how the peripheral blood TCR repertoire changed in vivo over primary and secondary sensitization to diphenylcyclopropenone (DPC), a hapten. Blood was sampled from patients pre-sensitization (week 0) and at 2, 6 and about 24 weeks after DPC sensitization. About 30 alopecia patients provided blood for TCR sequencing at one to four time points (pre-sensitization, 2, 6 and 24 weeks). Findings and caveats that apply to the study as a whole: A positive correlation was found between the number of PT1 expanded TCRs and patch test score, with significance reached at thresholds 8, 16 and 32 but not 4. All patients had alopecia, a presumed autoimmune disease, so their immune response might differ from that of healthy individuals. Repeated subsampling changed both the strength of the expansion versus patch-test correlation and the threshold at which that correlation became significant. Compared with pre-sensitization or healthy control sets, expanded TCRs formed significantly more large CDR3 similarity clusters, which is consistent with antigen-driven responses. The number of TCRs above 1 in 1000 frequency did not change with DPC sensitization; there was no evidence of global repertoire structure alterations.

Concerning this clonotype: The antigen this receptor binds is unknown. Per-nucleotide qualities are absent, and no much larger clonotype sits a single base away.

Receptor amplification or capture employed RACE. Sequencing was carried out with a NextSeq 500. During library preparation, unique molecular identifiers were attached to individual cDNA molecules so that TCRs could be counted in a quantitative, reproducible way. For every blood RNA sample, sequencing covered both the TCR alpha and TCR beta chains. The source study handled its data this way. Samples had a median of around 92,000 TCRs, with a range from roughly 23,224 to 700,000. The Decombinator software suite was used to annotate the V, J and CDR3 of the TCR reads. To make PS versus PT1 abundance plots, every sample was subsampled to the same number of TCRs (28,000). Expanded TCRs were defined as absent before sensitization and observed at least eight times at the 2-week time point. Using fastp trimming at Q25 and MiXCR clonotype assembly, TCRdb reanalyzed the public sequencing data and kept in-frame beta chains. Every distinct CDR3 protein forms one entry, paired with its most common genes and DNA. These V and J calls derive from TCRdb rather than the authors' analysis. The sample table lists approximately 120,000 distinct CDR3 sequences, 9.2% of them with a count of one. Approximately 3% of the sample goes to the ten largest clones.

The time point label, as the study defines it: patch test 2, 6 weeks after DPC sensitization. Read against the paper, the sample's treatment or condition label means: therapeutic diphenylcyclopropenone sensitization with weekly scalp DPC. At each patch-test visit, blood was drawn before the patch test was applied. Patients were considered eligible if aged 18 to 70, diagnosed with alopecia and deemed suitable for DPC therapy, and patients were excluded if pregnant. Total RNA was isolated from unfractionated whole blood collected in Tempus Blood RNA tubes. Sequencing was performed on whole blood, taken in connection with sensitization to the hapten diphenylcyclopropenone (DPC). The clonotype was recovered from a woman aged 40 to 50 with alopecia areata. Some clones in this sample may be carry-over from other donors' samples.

The CDR3 corresponds to CASNPRTPRVYEQYF. The nucleotide sequence is TGTGCCAGCAACCCCCGGACCCCGAGGGTCTACGAGCAGTACTTC. The chain links TRBV28 with TRBJ2-7; TRBD2 is perhaps the D gene, given 5 matching bases. From a lookup of the germline V gene, CDR1 and CDR2 are MDHEN and SYDVKM. V is reduced by 7 bases and J by 3 bases, leaving a spacing of 19 bases between them. Taken from cysteine to phenylalanine, the CDR3 has 15 residues. Kept here is only the CDR3 DNA, which spans 45 bases and is read in frame from base 1.